Sequencing of this T cell receptor beta chain was carried out in a study of cytomegalovirus exposure and HLA in healthy donors. For the study at large: Both the approximately 130 validation repertoires and the approximately 670 first-cohort repertoires used the same platform, as reported by a later analysis.

The data were produced by immunoSEQ multiplex PCR, yet TCRdb's version contains in-frame clones alone and is incomplete. There are a few hundred thousand clones in the sample; roughly 90% occur only once, and about 0.85% lies in the top ten. About this clone itself: Its antigen is not known.

The CDR3 runs to 15 residues. Trimming took 2 bases from V and 9 from J; bases not matched to a gene: 8. CDR1 is KGHSH and CDR2 is LQKENI in the germline V gene. Study-wide results and caveats: According to the study, 160 or so TCR beta chains were cytomegalovirus-associated.

The sample was PBMCs. The receptor's source is a woman aged 18 to 35 in good health and CMV-seronegative. The chain combines TRBV18 with TRBJ2-1; TRBD1 aligns across 9 bases. In DNA, the CDR3 is TGTGCCAGCTCACCATTCCGGGACAGGGATGTTGAGCAGTTCTTC. This encodes CASSPFRDRDVEQFF. Complete variable domain (other parts from reference TRBV18 and TRBJ2-1): NAGVMQNPRHLVRRRGQEARLRCSPMKGHSHVYWYRQLPEEGLKFMVYLQKENIIDESGMPKERFSAEFPKEGPSILRIQQVVRGDSAAYFCASSPFRDRDVEQFFGPGTRLTVL.